This note documents a single TCR beta chain sequence. Its target is unknown. V lost 8 bases and J lost 0, with 14 bases in between. Germline V gene lookup returns CDR1 LNHDA and CDR2 SQIVND (reference sequence). CDR3 length: 15 residues. This sample was included in a study of T-cell memory formation after mild COVID-19. Amplification by 5'RACE using constant-segment primers produced TCR alpha and TCR beta cDNA libraries that carried sample barcodes and UMIs. TCRdb analysed the 5' RACE reads with MiXCR anew, one entry per CDR3 protein. The profile shows approximately 390,000 distinct CDR3 sequences, about 16% of them singletons. Broader study findings: Pre-infection memory harbored some responding clones, suggesting cross-reactive memory joined. Clones contracting over day 15 to 85 were CD4/CD8 balanced, with later expanders leaning CD4+. Among contracting clones, CD4+ were mainly CM/EM and CD8+ enriched in EMRA.

The sequence came from a man between 18 and 29 years old who had mild COVID-19 (a few samples of this study predate the infection). Cell type and time point are not known. The specimen sequenced was PBMCs or a T cell subset sorted from them (not recorded which). V gene TRBV19 combines with J gene TRBJ2-1; D may be TRBD2 (6 bases). The CDR3 loop is CASLAGPSSYNEQFF. The CDR3 region has the DNA TGTGCCAGTTTGGCGGGGCCGAGCTCCTACAATGAGCAGTTCTTC. Full variable domain (rest looked up from reference TRBV19 and TRBJ2-1): DGGITQSPKYLFRKEGQNVTLSCEQNLNHDAMYWYRQDPGQGLRLIYYSQIVNDFQKGDIAEGYSVSREKKESFPLTVTSAQKNPTAFYLCASLAGPSSYNEQFFGPGTRLTVL.